What follows describes a single TCR beta chain. This specimen belongs to a study of PD-L1 blockade in urothelial cancer. Across the study: Peripheral blood specimens exhibited a median yield of approximately 150,000 T cells.

Trimming left V 1 base short and J 0 bases short, with 15 bases between. The germline V gene has CDR1 SEHNR and CDR2 FQNEAQ (reference sequence). CDR3 length equals 17 residues. As for time point: pretreatment peripheral blood. Assay used: immunoSEQ multiplex PCR; TCRdb lists only in-frame clones, some missing. The sample lists under 55,000 clones, about 88% occurring once. The chain joins TRBV7-9 to TRBJ1-1; D unclear. Sequencing was performed on PBMCs, taken around atezolizumab (anti-PD-L1) treatment. The receptor was isolated from a man in his sixties or seventies with urothelial cancer. CDR3 in DNA: TGTGCCAGCAGCTTAGTGAGTGGAGGAACAATGAACACTGAAGCTTTCTTT. Its protein product is CASSLVSGGTMNTEAFF.